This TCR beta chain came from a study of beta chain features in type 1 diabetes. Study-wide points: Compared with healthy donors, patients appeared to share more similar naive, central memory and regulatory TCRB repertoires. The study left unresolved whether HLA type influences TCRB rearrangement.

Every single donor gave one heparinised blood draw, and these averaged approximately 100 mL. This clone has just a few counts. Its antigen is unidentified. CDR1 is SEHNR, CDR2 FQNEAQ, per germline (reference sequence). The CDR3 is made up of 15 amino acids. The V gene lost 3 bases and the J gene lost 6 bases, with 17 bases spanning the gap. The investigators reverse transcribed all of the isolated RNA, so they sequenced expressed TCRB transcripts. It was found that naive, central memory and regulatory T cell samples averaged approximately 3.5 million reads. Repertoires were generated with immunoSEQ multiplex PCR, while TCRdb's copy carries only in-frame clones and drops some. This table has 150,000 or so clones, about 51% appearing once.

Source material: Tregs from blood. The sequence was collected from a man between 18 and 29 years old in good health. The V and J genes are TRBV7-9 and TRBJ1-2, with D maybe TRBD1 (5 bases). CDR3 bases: TGTGCCAGCAGCTTGAACCTCGCGGGGGGACATGGCTACACCTTC. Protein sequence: CASSLNLAGGHGYTF. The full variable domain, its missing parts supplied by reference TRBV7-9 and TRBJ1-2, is DTGVSQNPRHKITKRGQNVTFRCDPISEHNRLYWYRQTLGQGPEFLTYFQNEAQLEKSRLLSDRFSAERPKGSFSTLEIQRTEQGDSAMYLCASSLNLAGGHGYTFGSGTRLTVV.